These 10 T cell receptor beta chains were sequenced from one sample in a study of cytomegalovirus exposure and HLA in healthy donors. Clones were read by immunoSEQ multiplex PCR, and TCRdb kept only the in-frame ones, dropping some. The table has under 75,000 clones, around 95% seen once. Sequencing input: PBMCs. Source of these receptors: a woman aged 18-30 years in good health and CMV-seropositive.

The genes are TRBV25-1 and TRBJ1-2; 7 bases map to TRBD1. Trimming cost V 7 bases and J 6 bases; bases outside gene matches: 17. The CDR3 covers 16 residues. The germline CDR1 and CDR2 sequences are MGHDK and SYGVNS. The CDR3 protein is CASKSDRDHFYHGYTF. In DNA form, the CDR3 reads TGTGCCAGCAAATCAGACAGGGACCACTTTTACCATGGCTACACCTTC.

V usage is TRBV28 and J usage is TRBJ2-2, with 9 nucleotides matching TRBD2. This CDR3 spans 15 amino acids. From germline, CDR1 is MDHEN and CDR2 SYDVKM. V shed 5 bases and J 5 bases; nucleotides not matched to a gene: 6. The CDR3 here is CASSVAGERTGELFF. The CDR3 DNA sequence: TGTGCCAGCAGTGTAGCGGGGGAGAGGACCGGGGAGCTGTTTTTT.

The chain couples TRBV11-3 to TRBJ2-7; 11 bases fit TRBD1. The CDR3 totals 14 residues. CDR1 and CDR2 from the germline V gene are SGHNT and YENEEA. The junction had 7 bases not matched to a gene; V was cut back by 5 bases and J by 7 bases. The CDR3 bases are TGTGCCAGCAGCCCTGGACAGGGGGCAGGGGAGCAGTACTTC. Protein sequence: CASSPGQGAGEQYF.

The chain carries TRBV16 and TRBJ2-1; possible D gene TRBD2, 6 bases. CDR1 and CDR2 from the germline V gene are KGHSY and FQNENV. The V end lost 1 base, the J end lost 5 bases, and 12 bases lay between the germline ends. CDR3 length: 15 amino acids. Here the CDR3 DNA reads TGTGCCAGCAGCCAATGGGTAGCGGCAGACAATGAGCAGTTCTTC. It specifies CASSQWVAADNEQFF.

The V call is TRBV27, the J call TRBJ1-4, with D possibly matching TRBD1 (6 bases). This CDR3 contains 15 residues. Germline CDR1 is MNHEY and CDR2 is SMNVEV (reference sequence). V lost 5 bases and J 3 bases, leaving 13 bases between the germline ends. The CDR3 sequence: CASSAWGGSNEKLFF. The CDR3 region has the DNA TGTGCCAGCAGTGCTTGGGGGGGCTCTAATGAAAAACTGTTTTTT. The whole variable domain, remainder taken from reference TRBV27 and TRBJ1-4, is EAQVTQNPRYLITVTGKKLTVTCSQNMNHEYMSWYRQDPGLGLRQIYYSMNVEVTDKGDVPEGYKVSRKEKRNFPLILESPSPNQTSLYFCASSAWGGSNEKLFFGSGTQLSVL.

The chain joins TRBV5-1 to TRBJ2-3; 9 nucleotides line up with TRBD2. CDR1 and CDR2 from the germline V gene are SGHRS and YFSETQ. The CDR3 is 16 amino acids. The V gene end was trimmed by 3 bases and the J gene end by 5 bases; junction bases not matched to a gene: 10. The CDR3 coding sequence is TGCGCCAGCAGCTCCTCTCTAGCGGGATGGGGAGATACGCAGTATTTT. Protein: CASSSSLAGWGDTQYF.

The CDR3 nucleotides are TGTGCCAGCTCACCCCCAGCGGAGGCCGATGGCATTCAGTACTTC. Encoded protein: CASSPPAEADGIQYF. The gene calls are TRBV18 and TRBJ2-4, with D possibly matching TRBD2 (5 bases). The germline V gene has CDR1 KGHSH and CDR2 LQKENI. The CDR3 totals 15 residues. The V gene lost 3 bases and the J gene lost 9 bases, with 18 bases spanning the gap. Variable domain in full (rest from reference TRBV18 and TRBJ2-4): NAGVMQNPRHLVRRRGQEARLRCSPMKGHSHVYWYRQLPEEGLKFMVYLQKENIIDESGMPKERFSAEFPKEGPSILRIQQVVRGDSAAYFCASSPPAEADGIQYFGAGTRLSVL.

This chain joins TRBV28 and TRBJ1-4, with D unresolved. Germline CDR1 and CDR2: MDHEN and SYDVKM. CDR3 length equals 15 residues. V was shortened by 7 bases and J by 8 bases, with 20 bases between the two germline ends. The CDR3 region has the DNA TGTGCCAGCACCTCACCATCGGGAGCGGGGGAAAAACTGTTTTTT. Its translation: CASTSPSGAGEKLFF.

This chain uses TRBV10-3 with TRBJ1-3; the match to TRBD1 covers 7 bases. V lost 3 bases, J lost 9 bases, and 20 bases stayed unmatched. The CDR3 contains 18 residues. Germline V gene data show CDR1 as ENHRY and CDR2 as SYGVKD. The CDR3 region has the DNA TGTGCCATCAGTGACCTCAACCGGGGACAGTGGGACGAAGGCACCATATATTTT. Protein: CAISDLNRGQWDEGTIYF.

CDR3 sequence: CASIKNTEAFF. CDR3 in DNA: TGTGCCAGCATAAAGAACACTGAAGCTTTCTTT. This chain joins TRBV6-1 and TRBJ1-1; D is uncertain. Trimming shortened V by 7 bases and J by 1 base, and 4 bases separated the two germline ends. Germline CDR1 reads MNHNS; CDR2 reads SASEGT. The CDR3 extends over 11 amino acids.